Sequencing of this T cell receptor (beta chain) was carried out in a study of patients and donors after allogeneic stem cell transplantation. A single record per CDR3 protein comes from TCRdb applying MiXCR to the RT-PCR reads. This table has approximately 430,000 distinct CDR3 sequences, 15% to 20% appearing once. This clonotype has just a few counts. The CDR3 runs to 15 residues. Trimming took off 6 bases at V and 7 bases at J, with 21 bases between the two ends. The chain uses TRBV12-3 or TRBV12-4 and TRBJ1-1; D is ambiguous. The sample comprised blood, either unsorted or a sorted T cell fraction (not recorded which). The TCR was taken from a human donor who was either an allogeneic HSCT recipient or a stem cell or donor lymphocyte infusion donor (not recorded which). It is not recorded whose cells these are; they may come from a transplant donor. CDR3 sequence (DNA): TGTGCCAGCAGCCGTACCCCGGCCCTCAGCGGTGAAGCTTTCTTT. It specifies CASSRTPALSGEAFF.